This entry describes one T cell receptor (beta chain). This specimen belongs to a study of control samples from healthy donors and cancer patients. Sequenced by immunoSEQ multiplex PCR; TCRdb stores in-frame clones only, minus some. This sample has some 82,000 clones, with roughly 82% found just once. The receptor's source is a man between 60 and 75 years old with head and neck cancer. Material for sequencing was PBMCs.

The CDR3 reads CASIEGRTETQYF. DNA for the CDR3: TGTGCCAGCATCGAGGGACGGACAGAGACCCAGTACTTC. The chain recombines TRBV5-5 with TRBJ2-5; D could derive from TRBD1 or TRBD2 (5 bases each). The germline gives CDR1 SGHKS, CDR2 YYEKEE (reference sequence). The CDR3 has 13 residues. Trimming left V 6 bases short and J 4 bases short, with 13 bases between.